These 29 T cell receptor beta chains came from one sample sequenced in a study of long-term antiretroviral therapy in people with HIV. At survey level, the immunoSEQ assay was run in its v3.0 version. TCRdb's table, derived via immunoSEQ multiplex PCR, lists solely in-frame clones and lacks some. The sample lists 25,000 to 30,000 clones, over 75% seen once, with 7.5% to 10% in the top ten. The sequencing used unsorted PBMCs, collected 3 years after starting antiretroviral therapy. Source of these receptors: a man aged 35-49 years with HIV.

This clone has just one count. The rearrangement joins TRBV5-1 to TRBJ2-7; no clear D. CDR3 size: 14 residues. V was trimmed by 0 bases and J by 5 bases, leaving 12 bases between them. Germline CDR1 and CDR2: SGHRS and YFSETQ. CDR3 protein: CASSLALRSNEQYF. In DNA, the CDR3 is TGCGCCAGCAGCTTGGCCTTGAGGAGCAACGAGCAGTACTTC.

This clone was detected once. This rearrangement joins TRBV21-1 to TRBJ2-2; the table calls TRBD1, which could not be checked here. TRBV21-1 counts as a pseudogene. The CDR3 has 17 amino acids. CDR3: CASSKLIASPGLGELFF. CDR3 nucleotide sequence: TGTGCCAGCAGCAAACTAATCGCATCCCCAGGATTGGGGGAGCTGTTTTTT.

This rearrangement joins TRBV29-1 to TRBJ1-1; TRBD1 agrees at 10 bases. This CDR3 has 15 residues. Germline V gives CDR1 SQVTM, CDR2 ANQGSEA. Trimming cost V 6 bases and J 3 bases; bases outside gene matches: 10. Here the CDR3 DNA reads TGCAGCGTACCCCGGGACAGGGGAATGGACACTGAAGCTTTCTTT. This codes for CSVPRDRGMDTEAFF.

This clone was seen only a few times. CDR3 sequence reads: CASLEVYNQPQHF. The CDR3 DNA is TGTGCCAGTTTGGAGGTCTACAATCAGCCCCAGCATTTT. V gene TRBV19 combines with J gene TRBJ1-5; the D is unclear. CDR3 length equals 13 residues. The V gene lost 8 bases and the J gene lost 3 bases, with 11 bases spanning the gap. Germline assignment: CDR1 LNHDA and CDR2 SQIVND (reference sequence).

The V and J genes are TRBV4-2 and TRBJ2-7; 9 bases match TRBD1. V lost 1 base and J lost 3; bases outside the gene matches: 4. From germline, CDR1 is LGHNA and CDR2 YNFKEQ. The CDR3 has 15 residues. The CDR3 loop is CASSQGPGQGYEQYF. CDR3 nucleotide sequence: TGTGCCAGCAGCCAAGGACCGGGACAGGGCTACGAGCAGTACTTC.

This sequence joins TRBV27 and TRBJ1-5; D unclear. The germline gives CDR1 MNHEY, CDR2 SMNVEV (reference sequence). The CDR3 spans 13 residues. V dropped 2 bases and J dropped 1 base, with 3 bases sitting between them. The CDR3 bases are TGTGCCAGCAGTTTAAGGAGCAATCAGCCCCAGCATTTT. Amino acids: CASSLRSNQPQHF.

The J gene is TRBJ1-1, the V gene TRBV18; tentatively, D is TRBD1 (5 bases). CDR3 length equals 18 residues. V gave up 2 bases and J gave up 1 base, with 20 bases separating them. Germline V gives CDR1 KGHSH, CDR2 LQKENI. DNA for the CDR3: TGTGCCAGCTCACCAGTTATAAGTGGACAACTGACGAACACTGAAGCTTTCTTT. Translation gives CASSPVISGQLTNTEAFF.

The gene calls are TRBV27 and TRBJ2-7; the D gene is possibly TRBD1 (5 bases). V was pared by 4 bases and J by 1 base, with 8 bases between. Per the germline V gene, CDR1 is MNHEY and CDR2 is SMNVEV (reference sequence). The CDR3 is 13 amino acids. The DNA for the CDR3 is TGTGCCAGCAGTTCGACAGCTTCCTACGAGCAGTACTTC. It specifies CASSSTASYEQYF.

This clone has a handful of counts. The chain recombines TRBV6-6 with TRBJ2-1; D call uncertain. Germline V gene lookup returns CDR1 MNHNY and CDR2 SVGAGI (reference sequence). Trimming removed 0 bases at V and 5 bases at J, with 14 bases between. The CDR3 is 16 residues long. CDR3 sequence (DNA): TGTGCCAGCAGTTACTCGGCGAGCACAATGGACAATGAGCAGTTCTTC. The encoded protein is CASSYSASTMDNEQFF.

J is TRBJ2-2 and V is TRBV5-1; D ambiguous. V was clipped by 6 bases and J by 3 bases, with 12 bases between them. CDR1 is SGHRS and CDR2 is YFSETQ in the germline V gene. This CDR3 has 14 residues. Written as DNA, the CDR3 is TGCGCCAGCACAGTGAGCGTATACACCGGGGAGCTGTTTTTT. It codes for CASTVSVYTGELFF.

The chain employs TRBV11-2 and TRBJ2-7, with TRBD2 matching over 7 bases. The CDR3 extends over 14 amino acids. Germline lookup yields CDR1 SGHAT and CDR2 FQNNGV. V gave up 2 bases and J gave up 0 bases; unmatched junction bases: 1. DNA of the CDR3: TGTGCCAGCAGCTTAAGGGAGGGCTCCTACGAGCAGTACTTC. Translated, it gives CASSLREGSYEQYF.

The chain employs TRBV7-2 and TRBJ1-6; D unresolved. Trimming removed 1 base from V and 9 bases from J, with 7 bases in between. The CDR3 has 13 amino acids. The V gene's germline CDR1 is SGHTA and CDR2 FQGNSA. Here the CDR3 DNA reads TGTGCCAGCAGCTTAGAATCGGGTTCACCCCTCCACTTT. It codes for CASSLESGSPLHF.

The chain couples TRBV9 to TRBJ2-1, with unresolved D. Germline CDR1 is SGDLS and CDR2 is YYNGEE. The germline V and J ends were trimmed by 0 bases and 2 bases, with 9 bases remaining between them. This CDR3 has 15 residues. The CDR3 DNA follows: TGTGCCAGCAGCGTAGATGACAATCCCTACAATGAGCAGTTCTTC. Translation: CASSVDDNPYNEQFF.

The gene calls are TRBV11-3 and TRBJ2-4, with D possibly being TRBD1 (6 bases). Between the trimmed V and J ends, which lost 5 bases and 0 bases, there was a span of 11 bases. The CDR3 loop spans 15 amino acids. Germline values: CDR1 SGHNT, CDR2 YENEEA. Written as DNA, the CDR3 is TGTGCCAGCAGCAAATCAGGGGTAGCCAAAAACATTCAGTACTTC. Protein sequence: CASSKSGVAKNIQYF.

The chain couples TRBV5-1 to TRBJ2-3, with 7 bases identical to TRBD1. The germline CDR1 and CDR2 sequences are SGHRS and YFSETQ. The CDR3 is made up of 14 amino acids. Germline trimming cut 0 bases from V and 9 bases from J; bases unmatched to any gene: 7. In DNA form, the CDR3 reads TGCGCCAGCAGCTTGGGACAGGGTAGGGTCACGCAGTATTTT. It is translated as CASSLGQGRVTQYF.

This clone was counted a single time. The CDR3 protein is CASSQGTGSEAFF. For the CDR3, the DNA is TGTGCCAGCAGCCAAGGGACGGGGTCTGAAGCTTTCTTT. The chain joins TRBV14 to TRBJ1-1, with D unresolved. The germline V gene encodes CDR1 SGHDN and CDR2 FVKESK. The CDR3 spans 13 residues. V was trimmed by 1 base and J by 6 bases, leaving 9 bases between them.

V and J are TRBV7-9 and TRBJ2-1; D is unclear. The CDR3 spans 12 residues. The germline gives CDR1 SEHNR, CDR2 FQNEAQ (reference sequence). V was pared by 5 bases and J by 8 bases, with 10 bases between. The CDR3 bases are TGTGCCAGCAGCCCGGGTGGGGATGAGCAGTTCTTC. Translation gives CASSPGGDEQFF.

The chain is built from TRBV4-1 and TRBJ2-1, with a weak D call TRBD1 (5 bases). Between the trimmed V and J ends, which lost 2 bases and 4 bases, there was a span of 21 bases. The CDR3 is made up of 18 amino acids. Germline loops: CDR1 MGHRA, CDR2 YSYEKL. The CDR3 nucleotides read TGCGCCAGCAGCCAAAAACCCCCTTTGACAGAGTTATACAATGAGCAGTTCTTC. As protein: CASSQKPPLTELYNEQFF.

The rearrangement joins TRBV6-1 to TRBJ2-4; TRBD1 matches 7 bases. CDR1 is MNHNS and CDR2 is SASEGT in the germline V gene. CDR3 length: 12 residues. Trimming removed 6 bases from V and 7 bases from J; junction bases left unmatched: 3. The CDR3 region has the DNA TGTGCCAGCAGCCCCAGGGGGAACATTCAGTACTTC. Translated: CASSPRGNIQYF.

The rearrangement links TRBV5-6 to TRBJ2-1; 13 bases are shared with TRBD2. Germline CDR1 reads SGHDT; CDR2 reads YYEEEE. This CDR3 region has 18 residues. V shed 4 bases and J 0 bases; nucleotides not matched to a gene: 7. The CDR3 DNA sequence: TGTGCCAGCAGCACCTCGGGACTAGCGGGAACCTCCTACAATGAGCAGTTCTTC. This gives the protein CASSTSGLAGTSYNEQFF.

The V call is TRBV9, the J call TRBJ2-5, with 15 bases matching TRBD2. Germline V gene sequence: CDR1 SGDLS, CDR2 YYNGEE. The V segment lost 0 bases and the J segment 4 bases; nucleotides outside the gene matches: 13. This CDR3 has 20 residues. The CDR3 loop reads CASSVGREGLAGGVGETQYF. The CDR3 DNA is TGTGCCAGCAGCGTAGGGCGGGAGGGACTAGCGGGAGGTGTAGGAGAGACCCAGTACTTC.

The J gene is TRBJ1-1, the V gene TRBV5-1, with no clear D. The CDR3 is 14 residues long. Germline-derived CDR1 and CDR2 are SGHRS and YFSETQ. Deletions cut 4 bases from V and 5 bases from J, with 15 bases between. The CDR3 reads CASSPGFSITEAFF. CDR3 coding DNA: TGCGCCAGCAGCCCCGGGTTCAGTATTACTGAAGCTTTCTTT.

The rearrangement uses TRBV29-1 and TRBJ2-7; TRBD1 matches 7 bases. This CDR3 has 16 amino acids. V was clipped by 7 bases and J by 4 bases; unmatched bases: 19. The germline CDR1 and CDR2 sequences are SQVTM and ANQGSEA. CDR3 nucleotide sequence: TGCAGCGCCCAGGAACAGGGGCAGGCCGCATTTTACGAGCAGTACTTC. Its protein is CSAQEQGQAAFYEQYF.

This clone showed up just a few times. The rearrangement joins TRBV5-6 to TRBJ1-6, with TRBD1 as a possible D gene (5 bases). The CDR3 consists of 14 residues. V dropped 2 bases and J dropped 5 bases, with 8 bases sitting between them. CDR1 is SGHDT, CDR2 YYEEEE, per germline. Here the CDR3 DNA reads TGTGCCAGCAGCTTCGGGACGGATAATTCACCCCTCCACTTT. Amino acids: CASSFGTDNSPLHF.

The chain couples TRBV29-1 to TRBJ1-1; D remains unclear. CDR3 size: 13 residues. CDR1 and CDR2 from the germline V gene are SQVTM and ANQGSEA. V lost 2 bases, J lost 4 bases, and 11 bases lay in between. The CDR3 coding sequence is TGCAGCGTTGAAATTTCTTCGGCCACTGAAGCTTTCTTT. Protein sequence: CSVEISSATEAFF.

This chain connects TRBV13 to TRBJ1-2; D is ambiguous. Germline V gene lookup returns CDR1 PRHDT and CDR2 FYEKMQ (reference sequence). The CDR3 has 17 amino acids. Trimming removed 5 bases from V and 0 bases from J, with 19 bases in between. CDR3 DNA: TGTGCCAGCAGCCTGGGTGGGGTAACGTATTCTAACTATGGCTACACCTTC. Translating it yields CASSLGGVTYSNYGYTF.

The V and J genes are TRBV6-5 and TRBJ1-1, with D perhaps TRBD1 (5 bases). The CDR3 spans 14 residues. The V and J ends lost 5 bases and 3 bases respectively, with 13 bases between them. Germline V CDR1 and CDR2: MNHEY, SVGAGI. The CDR3 reads CASSGQLGDTEAFF. The CDR3 DNA reads TGTGCCAGCAGTGGGCAGCTAGGGGACACTGAAGCTTTCTTT.

This chain connects TRBV12-2 to TRBJ1-4; the table's TRBD1 call for D was not verified on the DNA. TRBV12-2 represents a pseudogene. The CDR3 loop spans 18 amino acids. The CDR3 DNA follows: TGTGCAAGTCCTGGTCCGTCGCTTGTTCGTCAGGGGAATGAAAAACTGTTTTTT. It translates to CASPGPSLVRQGNEKLFF.

The rearrangement links TRBV27 to TRBJ2-1; TRBD2 matches at 12 bases. The CDR3 extends over 17 amino acids. V dropped 10 bases and J dropped 0; count of bases not matched to a gene: 10. Germline CDR1 and CDR2: MNHEY and SMNVEV (reference sequence). The CDR3 loop is CATLLAGGSSSYNEQFF. CDR3 bases: TGTGCCACCCTACTAGCGGGGGGATCTAGCTCCTACAATGAGCAGTTCTTC.